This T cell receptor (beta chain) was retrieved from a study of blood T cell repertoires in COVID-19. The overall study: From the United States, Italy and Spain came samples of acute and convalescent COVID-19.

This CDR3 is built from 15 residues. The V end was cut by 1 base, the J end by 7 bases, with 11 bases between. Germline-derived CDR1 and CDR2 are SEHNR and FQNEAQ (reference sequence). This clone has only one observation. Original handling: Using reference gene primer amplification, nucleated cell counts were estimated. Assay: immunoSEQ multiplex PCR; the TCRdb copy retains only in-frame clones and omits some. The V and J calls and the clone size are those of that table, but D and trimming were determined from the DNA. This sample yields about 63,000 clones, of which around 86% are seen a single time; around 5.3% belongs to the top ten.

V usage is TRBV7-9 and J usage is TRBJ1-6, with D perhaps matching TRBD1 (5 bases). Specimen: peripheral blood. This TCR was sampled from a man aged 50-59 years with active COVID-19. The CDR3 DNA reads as TGTGCCAGCAGCTTAGAACACACAGGAAATTCACCCCTCCACTTT. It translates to CASSLEHTGNSPLHF. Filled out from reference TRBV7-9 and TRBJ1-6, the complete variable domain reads DTGVSQNPRHKITKRGQNVTFRCDPISEHNRLYWYRQTLGQGPEFLTYFQNEAQLEKSRLLSDRFSAERPKGSFSTLEIQRTEQGDSAMYLCASSLEHTGNSPLHFGNGTRLTVT.